Listed here is a single TCR beta chain. The antigen remains unidentified. This specimen belongs to a study of a mutant IDH1 vaccine in newly diagnosed glioma. Study context: Initiation of the vaccine course occurred 4-6 weeks after radiotherapy alone, or alongside temozolomide cycles. Patients' prior therapy spanned radiotherapy, temozolomide, or both; most underwent both. Points from the study as a whole: There were vaccine-induced immune responses in approximately 95% of the patients.

Per germline, CDR1 SNHLY and CDR2 FYNNEI. This CDR3 has 15 amino acids. V lost 0 bases, J lost 8 bases, and 14 bases lay in between. Profiled with immunoSEQ multiplex PCR; TCRdb holds only in-frame clones, not every one. The profile shows approximately 25,000 clones, roughly 82% of them singletons. Indicated time point: week 47, end of study. Vaccinated patients received 300 ug of mutant IDH1 20-mer peptide per dose, with topical imiquimod. Patients underwent eight vaccinations, which took place in weeks 1, 3, 5, 7, 11, 15, 19 and 23. Sequenced material: PBMCs, taken from a glioma patient whose treatment included an IDH1 peptide vaccine. The TCR was taken from a man aged 40-49 years with glioma. Some clones in this sample may be carry-over from other donors' samples. V and J are TRBV2 and TRBJ1-3; maybe TRBD1 (6 bases). CDR3 sequence reads: CASSEAVQGADTIYF. In DNA, the CDR3 is TGTGCCAGCAGTGAAGCGGTACAGGGTGCAGACACCATATATTTT. The full variable domain, completed using reference TRBV2 and TRBJ1-3, is EPEVTQTPSHQVTQMGQEVILRCVPISNHLYFYWYRQILGQKVEFLVSFYNNEISEKSEIFDDQFSVERPDGSNFTLKIRSTKLEDSAMYFCASSEAVQGADTIYFGEGSWLTVV.